The following is a T cell receptor (beta chain) sequence with its context. Its antigen is undetermined. The sample comes from a study of cytomegalovirus exposure and HLA in healthy donors. The V segment lost 5 bases and the J segment 6 bases; nucleotides outside the gene matches: 21. CDR1 and CDR2 from the germline V gene are SGHAT and FQNNGV. The CDR3 loop spans 19 amino acids. The PCR made use of 60 Vbeta and 13 Jbeta primers. Profiling relied on immunoSEQ multiplex PCR, and the TCRdb table lists in-frame clones only, not all of them. The sample lists approximately 270,000 clones, 75% to 85% occurring once. Overall study results and limits: The majority of TCR sequences were rare, yet some public TCRs appeared in many donors.

This TCR came from a girl aged 2-9 years in good health and CMV-seronegative. The chain joins TRBV11-2 to TRBJ2-2; 7 nucleotides line up with TRBD2. The sample comprised PBMCs. DNA of the CDR3: TGTGCCAGCAGCGGGAGGGTGATGGGTGGTGGGGACTTTGCCGGGGAGCTGTTTTTT. Translated, it gives CASSGRVMGGGDFAGELFF.